The present T cell receptor beta chain was sequenced within a study of T cells in Graves' hyperthyroidism and ophthalmopathy. Findings of the study overall: In blood, most of the thyroid clonotypes expanded above 0.001 were also present. Through a model of 13 V-J features, ophthalmopathy was separated from stable hyperthyroidism.

In germline, CDR1 is SNHLY, CDR2 FYNNEI. The CDR3 loop spans 14 amino acids. V was shortened by 4 bases and J by 4 bases, with 10 bases between the two germline ends. The investigators amplified TCR beta CDR3 regions from RNA transcripts. Using the HTBI primer set, a first-round RT-PCR was run on the TCR CDR3. TCRdb used MiXCR to reprocess the multiplex PCR reads, holding one entry per CDR3 protein. Of hundreds of thousands of distinct CDR3 sequences in the sample, around 42% were seen once. Researchers defined stable Graves' hyperthyroidism as no ophthalmopathy progression within 18 months. This clonotype was observed a few times. Its target is not known.

Sequencing used peripheral blood or thyroid tissue (not recorded which). This receptor was obtained from a woman younger than 30 with Graves' hyperthyroidism. The V and J genes are TRBV2 and TRBJ1-4; D gene uncertain. The CDR3 region has the DNA TGTGCCAGCAGTGGGGAACAGAATAATGAAAAACTGTTTTTT. Amino acids: CASSGEQNNEKLFF. The full variable domain, with the rest looked up from reference TRBV2 and TRBJ1-4, is EPEVTQTPSHQVTQMGQEVILRCVPISNHLYFYWYRQILGQKVEFLVSFYNNEISEKSEIFDDQFSVERPDGSNFTLKIRSTKLEDSAMYFCASSGEQNNEKLFFGSGTQLSVL.